The present T cell receptor (beta chain) was sequenced within a study of T-cell reconstitution after alpha-beta-depleted transplantation in children. The CDR3 has 14 amino acids. Germline V CDR1 and CDR2: SGHVS, FNYEAQ. Trimming at V came to 4 bases and at J to 6 bases, leaving 8 bases not matched to a gene. Unique molecular identifiers were used in preparing the TCRbeta library. TCRdb processed the PCR reads anew with MiXCR; each CDR3 protein has one entry. The table records some 300,000 distinct CDR3 sequences, about 9.4% of them present only once. This clonotype showed up many times. What it binds is not known. Broader study findings: Elevated TCRbeta diversity at day 60 was traced, in some patients, to surviving recipient T cells and thymic progenitors. Reportedly, only several hundred clones from non-depleted graft cells drove alpha-beta T-cell counts at about two months. T-cell counts and diversity were attributed mostly to newly produced T cells one year after transplant.

The sequence was obtained from a boy less than two years old with acute myeloid leukemia, due to receive a stem cell transplant. The chain employs TRBV7-6 and TRBJ2-7; 8 bases fit TRBD1. The material was PBMCs, obtained before TCRalphabeta/CD19-depleted stem cell transplant. The CDR3: CASSSGQGPAEQYF. The DNA for the CDR3 is TGTGCCAGCAGCTCCGGACAGGGCCCGGCCGAGCAGTACTTC.